The 25 T cell receptor beta chains presented below share a single source sample, sequenced in a study of shared clonotypes between healthy human individuals (dated by TCRdb to the early 2020s). Receptor amplification or capture employed the immunoSEQ multiplex PCR assay. This is the immuneACCESS table as TCRdb keeps it, with only in-frame sequences that have V and J called. A part of the clones is gone; compared with another copy, unresolved V genes explain less than half, and the rest is unexplained. This sample has millions of clones in its table, and about 95% of those were observed once. The ten biggest clones cover around 0.13% of the sample. The sample comprised naive CD4+ T cells sorted from blood. The sample's cell subset or site label, in plain terms: CD45RA+ positively selected. The receptors here all came from a young man in good health.

This rearrangement joins TRBV29-1 to TRBJ2-3; 10 positions agree with TRBD2. The junction had 12 bases not matched to a gene; V was cut back by 8 bases and J by 4 bases. Germline V CDR1 and CDR2: SQVTM, ANQGSEA. The CDR3 has 15 residues. The CDR3 DNA follows: TGCAGCACTGATAGCAGCGGGGGGGTTGCAGATACGCAGTATTTT. It specifies CSTDSSGGVADTQYF.

This clone has just one count. This chain links TRBV19 with TRBJ1-2; the match to TRBD1 covers 9 bases. V was pared by 3 bases and J by 4 bases, with 3 bases of the junction left unmatched. Germline CDR1 LNHDA, CDR2 SQIVND (reference sequence). The CDR3 consists of 14 residues. CDR3 coding DNA: TGTGCCAGTAGTATGGGACAGGGAGGCTATGGCTACACCTTC. Protein product: CASSMGQGGYGYTF.

Regarding this clone: Other DNA sequences in the sample encode the same CDR3. This chain links TRBV9 with TRBJ2-3, with TRBD2 identical over 9 bases. CDR3 length equals 16 residues. The V and J ends lost 0 bases and 0 bases, in that order; junction bases with no gene match: 2. CDR1 and CDR2 (germline): SGDLS, YYNGEE. The chain's CDR3 is CASSVALAGSTDTQYF. Here the CDR3 DNA reads TGTGCCAGCAGCGTAGCACTAGCGGGTAGCACAGATACGCAGTATTTT. The full variable domain, completed using reference TRBV9 and TRBJ2-3, is DSGVTQTPKHLITATGQRVTLRCSPRSGDLSVYWYQQSLDQGLQFLIQYYNGEERAKGNILERFSAQQFPDLHSELNLSSLELGDSALYFCASSVALAGSTDTQYFGPGTRLTVL.

This clone was counted a single time. The chain couples TRBV5-4 to TRBJ2-3, with no clear D. The germline V gene encodes CDR1 SGHNT and CDR2 YYREEE (reference sequence). The CDR3 loop spans 13 amino acids. The V gene lost 6 bases and the J gene lost 1 base, with 9 bases spanning the gap. CDR3 loop: CASTLLGTDTQYF. DNA for the CDR3: TGTGCCAGCACCCTCTTAGGCACAGATACGCAGTATTTT.

This chain uses TRBV6-1 with TRBJ2-1; D might be TRBD2 (5 bases). This CDR3 spans 17 amino acids. Germline V gene lookup returns CDR1 MNHNS and CDR2 SASEGT. Trimming took 0 bases from V and 0 from J, leaving 12 bases between them. This chain's CDR3 is CASSEARGSGSYNEQFF. CDR3 nucleotides: TGTGCCAGCAGTGAAGCGCGCGGCAGCGGCTCCTACAATGAGCAGTTCTTC.

The genes are TRBV7-9 and TRBJ2-6; no clear D gene. The V end lost 0 bases, the J end lost 0 bases, and 6 bases lay between the germline ends. Germline V lookup: CDR1 SEHNR, CDR2 FQNEAQ (reference sequence). This CDR3 region has 16 residues. The CDR3 is CASSLAVSSGANVLTF. The CDR3 DNA is TGTGCCAGCAGCTTAGCGGTTTCCTCTGGGGCCAACGTCCTGACTTTC.

The rearrangement joins TRBV5-1 to TRBJ2-7; D might be TRBD1 (5 bases). The germline CDR1 and CDR2 sequences are SGHRS and YFSETQ. V was trimmed by 0 bases and J by 4 bases, leaving 11 bases between them. The CDR3 is made up of 14 amino acids. The CDR3 reads CASSLGQSNYEQYF. The CDR3 nucleotides are TGCGCCAGCAGCTTGGGACAGAGCAATTACGAGCAGTACTTC. The full variable domain, rest sourced from reference TRBV5-1 and TRBJ2-7, is KAGVTQTPRYLIKTRGQQVTLSCSPISGHRSVSWYQQTPGQGLQFLFEYFSETQRNKGNFPGRFSGRQFSNSRSEMNVSTLELGDSALYLCASSLGQSNYEQYFGPGTRLTVT.

V and J are TRBV5-1 and TRBJ2-2, with D hard to call. This CDR3 has 15 amino acids. The germline gives CDR1 SGHRS, CDR2 YFSETQ. V shed 1 base and J shed 1 base, with 8 bases lying between them. Here the CDR3 reads CASSLSLLNTGELFF. The DNA for the CDR3 is TGCGCCAGCAGCTTGTCCCTCCTGAACACCGGGGAGCTGTTTTTT.

The rearrangement links TRBV19 to TRBJ2-7; D is possibly TRBD1 (6 bases). Trimming cost V 3 bases and J 0 bases, with 9 bases left between them. There are 14 residues in the CDR3. Per germline, CDR1 LNHDA and CDR2 SQIVND (reference sequence). The CDR3 protein is CASSIRTASYEQYF. CDR3 DNA: TGTGCCAGTAGTATCCGGACAGCCTCCTACGAGCAGTACTTC.

J is TRBJ1-5 and V is TRBV28; D ambiguous. Germline lookup yields CDR1 MDHEN and CDR2 SYDVKM. Trimming took 3 bases from V and 5 from J, leaving 11 bases between them. The CDR3 is 14 residues long. The CDR3 nucleotides are TGTGCCAGCAGTTTCCGAAACAGAGATCAGCCCCAGCATTTT. This codes for CASSFRNRDQPQHF.

The V call is TRBV9, the J call TRBJ2-1, with TRBD2 identical over 10 bases. The trim removed 2 bases at V and 6 bases at J, leaving 5 bases unmatched. The CDR3 extends over 15 amino acids. Germline V gene sequence: CDR1 SGDLS, CDR2 YYNGEE. This chain's CDR3 is CASSVTGTSANEQFF. Here the CDR3 DNA reads TGTGCCAGCAGCGTGACCGGGACTAGCGCCAATGAGCAGTTCTTC.

This rearrangement joins TRBV5-1 to TRBJ2-7, with TRBD1 matching over 9 bases. Trimming removed 0 bases from V and 4 bases from J; junction bases left unmatched: 5. Per the germline V gene, CDR1 is SGHRS and CDR2 is YFSETQ. The CDR3 is made up of 15 amino acids. The CDR3 sequence: CASSLEQGAWYEQYF. CDR3 sequence (DNA): TGCGCCAGCAGCTTGGAACAGGGGGCCTGGTACGAGCAGTACTTC.

The gene calls are TRBV21-1 and TRBJ1-3; TRBD1, as called in the table, went unchecked against the DNA. TRBV21-1 is noted as a pseudogene. The CDR3 sequence is 14 residues long. The CDR3 region is CASSKGQWGNTIYF. The CDR3 DNA is TGTGCCAGCAGCAAAGGCCAGTGGGGAAACACCATATATTTT.

V is TRBV7-4 and J is TRBJ1-2; a possible D gene is TRBD1 (5 bases). In germline, CDR1 is SGHVT, CDR2 SQSDAQ. V shed 2 bases and J shed 2 bases, with 12 bases lying between them. This CDR3 comprises 15 residues. Written as DNA, the CDR3 is TGTGCCAGCAGCTTATCTATCTGGGGGAACTATGGCTACACCTTC. Translated, it gives CASSLSIWGNYGYTF.

Notes on this clone: One end of the junction is discordant with germline, which a read error may explain. The chain couples TRBV7-2 to TRBJ2-1; D is undetermined. Germline lookup yields CDR1 SGHTA and CDR2 FQGNSA. CDR3 size: 11 residues. CDR3 sequence: CASSLARHEVF. CDR3 bases: TGTGCCAGCAGCTTAGCACGACACGAAGTCTTC.

This chain links TRBV6-5 with TRBJ2-4, with D possibly being TRBD1 (6 bases). Trimming removed 6 bases at V and 7 bases at J, with 16 bases between. The CDR3 totals 14 residues. Germline CDR1 and CDR2: MNHEY and SVGAGI. The CDR3 is CASRRGQRGNIQYF. The CDR3 DNA follows: TGTGCCAGCAGGCGAGGGCAAAGGGGGAACATTCAGTACTTC.

This clone has a single count. This rearrangement joins TRBV18 to TRBJ1-2, with D possibly TRBD1 on 5 matching bases. The V end lost 3 bases, the J end lost 8 bases, and 19 bases lay between the germline ends. CDR3 length: 15 amino acids. The germline gives CDR1 KGHSH, CDR2 LQKENI. CDR3 DNA sequence: TGTGCCAGCTCACCTACCCGGGGCACCCAAGTGGGCTACACCTTC. It specifies CASSPTRGTQVGYTF. Together with reference TRBV18 and TRBJ1-2, the CDR3 gives the full variable domain: NAGVMQNPRHLVRRRGQEARLRCSPMKGHSHVYWYRQLPEEGLKFMVYLQKENIIDESGMPKERFSAEFPKEGPSILRIQQVVRGDSAAYFCASSPTRGTQVGYTFGSGTRLTVV.

The J gene is TRBJ1-6, the V gene TRBV2, with D possibly TRBD1 on 5 matching bases. The CDR3 is 14 amino acids. Germline V gene lookup returns CDR1 SNHLY and CDR2 FYNNEI. Trimming took 6 bases from V and 6 from J, leaving 12 bases between them. The CDR3 region has the DNA TGTGCCAGCAGAGGGGTCGGATTTAATTCACCCCTCCACTTT. Translating it yields CASRGVGFNSPLHF.

The chain joins TRBV15 to TRBJ2-7, with D possibly being TRBD2 (5 bases). Germline assignment: CDR1 LNHNV and CDR2 YYDKDF (reference sequence). Trimming pared 0 bases from V and 3 bases from J, leaving 12 bases between. This CDR3 is 15 amino acids long. CDR3 bases: TGTGCCACCAGCAGAGATACCGGAGGTAGCTACGAGCAGTACTTC. It yields the protein CATSRDTGGSYEQYF. Full variable domain (outside the CDR3, taken from reference TRBV15 and TRBJ2-7): DAMVIQNPRYQVTQFGKPVTLSCSQTLNHNVMYWYQQKSSQAPKLLFHYYDKDFNNEADTPDNFQSRRPNTSFCFLDIRSPGLGDTAMYLCATSRDTGGSYEQYFGPGTRLTVT.

V usage is TRBV4-1 and J usage is TRBJ2-2; TRBD2 aligns across 11 bases. CDR1 MGHRA and CDR2 YSYEKL come from the germline V gene. CDR3 size: 16 residues. Germline trimming cut 5 bases from V and 6 bases from J; bases unmatched to any gene: 8. CDR3 nucleotide sequence: TGCGCCAGCAGCGGTGTCGTACTAGCGGGAGCCGGGGAGCTGTTTTTT. Translation: CASSGVVLAGAGELFF.

The chain recombines TRBV7-2 with TRBJ2-1; TRBD2 aligns across 7 bases. The CDR3 runs 16 residues. J was trimmed by 5 bases and V by 5 bases; bases with no gene match: 12. CDR1 is SGHTA, CDR2 FQGNSA, per germline. The CDR3, as DNA: TGTGCCAGCAGCCCCATAAGTGGCGGGAGTAACAATGAGCAGTTCTTC. Encoded protein: CASSPISGGSNNEQFF.

This clone appeared once. The same CDR3 is also encoded by other DNA sequences in this sample. DNA for the CDR3: TGTGCCAGTTCCGACAGAAACTATGGCTACACCTTC. Amino acid sequence: CASSDRNYGYTF. This chain links TRBV19 with TRBJ1-2, with D possibly TRBD1 on 5 matching bases. Trimming took off 8 bases at V and 2 bases at J, with 9 bases between the two ends. The CDR3 is 12 amino acids. Germline assignment: CDR1 LNHDA and CDR2 SQIVND (reference sequence).

The chain carries TRBV10-3 and TRBJ1-6; 11 bases map to TRBD1. J lost 7 bases, V lost 11 bases, and 7 bases had no gene match. Germline V CDR1 and CDR2: ENHRY, SYGVKD. This CDR3 is built from 14 residues. The CDR3, as DNA: TGTGCCGCCCAGGGGGACAGGGGGAATTCACCCCTCCACTTT. Translated: CAAQGDRGNSPLHF.

V and J are TRBV2 and TRBJ2-3; the D is unclear. CDR3 size: 11 residues. The germline V and J ends were trimmed by 5 bases and 6 bases, with 6 bases remaining between them. Looked up from germline, CDR1 is SNHLY and CDR2 is FYNNEI. CDR3 region: CASSIQDTQYF. The CDR3 region has the DNA TGTGCCAGCAGTATACAGGATACGCAGTATTTT.

This chain connects TRBV4-1 to TRBJ1-6, with D hard to call. This CDR3 has 17 amino acids. Deletions cut 3 bases from V and 10 bases from J, with 22 bases between. Germline V CDR1 and CDR2: MGHRA, YSYEKL. The CDR3 loop reads CASSQLPPNSDESPLHF. The CDR3 coding sequence is TGCGCCAGCAGCCAGTTACCTCCCAACAGCGACGAATCACCCCTCCACTTT.